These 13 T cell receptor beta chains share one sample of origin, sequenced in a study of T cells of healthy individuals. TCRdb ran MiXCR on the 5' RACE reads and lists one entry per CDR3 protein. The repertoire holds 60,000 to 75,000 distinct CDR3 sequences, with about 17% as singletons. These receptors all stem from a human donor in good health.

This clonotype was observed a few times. CDR3 DNA sequence: TGTGCCAGCAGTTACGGCAGGGGGTTAAGCTACGAGCAGTACTTC. It specifies CASSYGRGLSYEQYF. J is TRBJ2-7 and V is TRBV6-2 or TRBV6-3; 7 nucleotides match TRBD1. The junction had 7 bases not matched to a gene; V was cut back by 2 bases and J by 3 bases. Germline CDR1 and CDR2: MNHEY and SVGEGT. The length of the CDR3 is 15 residues.

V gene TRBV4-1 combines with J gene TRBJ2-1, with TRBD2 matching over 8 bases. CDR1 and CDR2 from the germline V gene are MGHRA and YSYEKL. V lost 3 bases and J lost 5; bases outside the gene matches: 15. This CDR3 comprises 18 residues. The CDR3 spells CASSHFAWSGSGNNEQFF. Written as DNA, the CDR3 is TGCGCCAGCAGCCATTTCGCCTGGAGCGGGAGTGGAAACAATGAGCAGTTCTTC.

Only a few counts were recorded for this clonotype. CDR3 residues: CAITGSSGLAEAFF. In nucleotides, the CDR3 is TGTGCCATCACTGGGAGTAGTGGGTTAGCCGAAGCTTTCTTT. The J gene is TRBJ1-1, the V gene TRBV10-3; no firm D call. Germline values: CDR1 ENHRY, CDR2 SYGVKD. This CDR3 has 14 residues. The V end was cut by 7 bases, the J end by 8 bases, with 20 bases between.

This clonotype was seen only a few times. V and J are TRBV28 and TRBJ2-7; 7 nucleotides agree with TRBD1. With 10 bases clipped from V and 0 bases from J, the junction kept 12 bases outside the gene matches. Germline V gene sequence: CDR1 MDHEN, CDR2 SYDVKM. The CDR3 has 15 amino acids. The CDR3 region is CATLTGANPSYEQYF. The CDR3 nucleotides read TGTGCCACCCTTACAGGGGCCAACCCCTCCTACGAGCAGTACTTC.

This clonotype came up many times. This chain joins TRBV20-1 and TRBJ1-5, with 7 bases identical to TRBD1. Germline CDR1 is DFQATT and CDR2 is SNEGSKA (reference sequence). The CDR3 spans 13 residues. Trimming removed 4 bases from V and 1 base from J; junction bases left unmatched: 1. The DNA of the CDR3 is TGCAGTGCTAAGGACAGGAGCAATCAGCCCCAGCATTTT. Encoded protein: CSAKDRSNQPQHF.

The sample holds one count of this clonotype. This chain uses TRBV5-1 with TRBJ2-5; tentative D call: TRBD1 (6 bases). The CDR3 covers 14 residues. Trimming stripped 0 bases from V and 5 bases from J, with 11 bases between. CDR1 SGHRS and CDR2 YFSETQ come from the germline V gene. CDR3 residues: CASSLGGGVETQYF. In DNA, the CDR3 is TGCGCCAGCAGCTTGGGAGGGGGAGTGGAGACCCAGTACTTC.

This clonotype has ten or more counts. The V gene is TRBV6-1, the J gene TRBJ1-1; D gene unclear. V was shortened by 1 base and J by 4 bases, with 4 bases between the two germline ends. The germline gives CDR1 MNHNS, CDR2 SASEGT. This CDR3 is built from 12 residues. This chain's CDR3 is CASSEVITEAFF. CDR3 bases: TGTGCCAGCAGTGAAGTGATCACTGAAGCTTTCTTT.

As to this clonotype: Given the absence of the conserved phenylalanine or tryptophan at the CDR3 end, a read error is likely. In nucleotides, the CDR3 is TGCAGCGTTGAAGGGCGGACTAGCTACACAGATACGCAGTATCTT. It yields the protein CSVEGRTSYTDTQYL. The chain combines TRBV29-1 with TRBJ2-3; 8 bases match TRBD2. The CDR3 covers 15 residues. The germline CDR1 and CDR2 sequences are SQVTM and ANQGSEA. Losses at the gene ends were 1 base for V and 2 bases for J; bases not matched to a gene: 5.

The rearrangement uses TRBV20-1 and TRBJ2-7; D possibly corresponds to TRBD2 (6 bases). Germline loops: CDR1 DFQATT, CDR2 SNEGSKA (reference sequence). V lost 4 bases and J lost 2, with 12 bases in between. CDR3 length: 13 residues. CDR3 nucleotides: TGCAGTGCTACGGGAGTAGGGACCTACGAGCAGTACTTC. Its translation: CSATGVGTYEQYF.

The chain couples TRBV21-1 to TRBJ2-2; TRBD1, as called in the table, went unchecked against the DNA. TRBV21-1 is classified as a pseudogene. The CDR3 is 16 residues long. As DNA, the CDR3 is TGTGCCAGCAGCCCCACAGGGAATGCAGGGACCGGGGAGCTGTTTTTT. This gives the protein CASSPTGNAGTGELFF.

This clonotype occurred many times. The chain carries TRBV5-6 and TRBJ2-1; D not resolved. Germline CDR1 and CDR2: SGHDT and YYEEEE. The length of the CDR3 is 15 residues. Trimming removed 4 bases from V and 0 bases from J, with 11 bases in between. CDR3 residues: CASSGRPSSYNEQFF. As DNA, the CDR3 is TGTGCCAGCAGCGGCCGGCCCAGCTCCTACAATGAGCAGTTCTTC.

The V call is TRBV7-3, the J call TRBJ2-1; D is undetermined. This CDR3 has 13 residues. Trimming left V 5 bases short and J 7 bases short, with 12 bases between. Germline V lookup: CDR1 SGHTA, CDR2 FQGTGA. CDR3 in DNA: TGTGCCAGCAGCGTTGCCTCTAGTAATGAGCAGTTCTTC. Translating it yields CASSVASSNEQFF.

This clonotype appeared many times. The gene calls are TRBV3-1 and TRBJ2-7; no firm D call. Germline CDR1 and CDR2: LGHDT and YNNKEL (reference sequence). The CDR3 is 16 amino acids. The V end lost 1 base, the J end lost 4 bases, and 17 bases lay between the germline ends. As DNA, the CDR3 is TGTGCCAGCAGCCAAGGATCGGTAGGTTCCGCTTACGAGCAGTACTTC. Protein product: CASSQGSVGSAYEQYF.